Below are 24 T cell receptor beta chains sequenced from a single sample in a study of beta chain features in type 1 diabetes. Isolated RNA was reverse transcribed in full, so expressed TCRB transcripts were sequenced. This table comes from immunoSEQ multiplex PCR, and its TCRdb copy is limited to in-frame clones, with some not included. The table has around 430,000 clones, 30% seen once. What was sequenced was naive CD4+ T cells from blood. These TCRs come from a man in his late teens or twenties in good health.

This sequence joins TRBV30 and TRBJ2-3, with 7 bases lining up with TRBD1. There are 15 residues in the CDR3. The germline V gene has CDR1 GTSNPN and CDR2 SVGIG (reference sequence). The trim removed 1 base at V and 4 bases at J, leaving 8 bases unmatched. CDR3 amino acids: CAWSDGRGMADTQYF. CDR3 nucleotide sequence: TGTGCCTGGAGTGACGGCAGGGGGATGGCAGATACGCAGTATTTT.

The chain links TRBV29-1 to TRBJ2-7; D remains ambiguous. The germline V gene has CDR1 SQVTM and CDR2 ANQGSEA. CDR3 length: 12 residues. V was pared by 4 bases and J by 3 bases, with 10 bases between. CDR3: CSVVIDNYEQYF. CDR3 DNA sequence: TGCAGCGTTGTCATCGACAACTACGAGCAGTACTTC.

This clone was counted a few times. The rearrangement uses TRBV29-1 and TRBJ1-3; D gene ambiguous. V lost 4 bases and J 0 bases, leaving 7 bases between the germline ends. Per the germline V gene, CDR1 is SQVTM and CDR2 is ANQGSEA. CDR3 length: 13 residues. The CDR3 loop reads CSVARDSGNTIYF. DNA for the CDR3: TGCAGCGTTGCAAGGGACTCTGGAAACACCATATATTTT. The full variable domain, its missing parts supplied by reference TRBV29-1 and TRBJ1-3, is SAVISQKPSRDICQRGTSLTIQCQVDSQVTMMFWYRQQPGQSLTLIATANQGSEATYESGFVIDKFPISRPNLTFSTLTVSNMSPEDSSIYLCSVARDSGNTIYFGEGSWLTVV.

V is TRBV30 and J is TRBJ2-2; 8 nucleotides align to TRBD1. This CDR3 region has 13 residues. Germline CDR1 reads GTSNPN; CDR2 reads SVGIG (reference sequence). V lost 6 bases, J lost 2 bases, and 2 bases stayed unmatched. The CDR3 nucleotides read TGTGCCTGCAGGGGGCTCAACACCGGGGAGCTGTTTTTT. Residues: CACRGLNTGELFF.

This chain connects TRBV27 to TRBJ2-1, with D unresolved. V was cut by 7 bases and J by 0 bases, with 16 bases left in between. This CDR3 region has 16 residues. CDR1 MNHEY and CDR2 SMNVEV come from the germline V gene (reference sequence). The CDR3 region has the DNA TGTGCCAGCAAAGGTTCCTGGCGGCGCTCCTACAATGAGCAGTTCTTC. It translates to CASKGSWRRSYNEQFF.

This clone was counted a few times. Other DNA sequences in this sample translate to the same CDR3. This rearrangement joins TRBV30 to TRBJ2-5; D is undetermined. Between the trimmed V and J ends, which lost 0 bases and 2 bases, there was a span of 10 bases. The CDR3 is made up of 14 amino acids. Per germline, CDR1 GTSNPN and CDR2 SVGIG (reference sequence). CDR3: CAWSVVRGQETQYF. In DNA form, the CDR3 reads TGTGCCTGGAGTGTCGTCCGCGGACAAGAGACCCAGTACTTC.

This clone was counted between two and nine times. The chain recombines TRBV7-7 with TRBJ2-7, with 8 bases that match TRBD1. Germline V CDR1 and CDR2: SSHAT, FNYEAQ (reference sequence). The CDR3 loop spans 15 amino acids. The V gene end was trimmed by 5 bases and the J gene end by 5 bases; junction bases not matched to a gene: 11. The CDR3 DNA is TGTGCCAGCAGCCCCAACACCCAGGGGGCCCACGAGCAGTACTTC. Encoded protein: CASSPNTQGAHEQYF.

The J gene is TRBJ2-1, the V gene TRBV27, with a possible D match to TRBD2 (6 bases). The germline V and J ends were trimmed by 9 bases and 4 bases, with 13 bases remaining between them. There are 13 residues in the CDR3. The germline gives CDR1 MNHEY, CDR2 SMNVEV (reference sequence). This CDR3 reads CASRGTAYNEQFF. CDR3 coding DNA: TGTGCCAGTCGGGGGACGGCATACAATGAGCAGTTCTTC.

This clone was detected only a few times. The gene calls are TRBV15 and TRBJ2-1; tentatively, D is TRBD2 (7 bases). CDR3 length equals 15 residues. V gave up 0 bases and J gave up 9 bases, with 15 bases separating them. The germline CDR1 and CDR2 sequences are LNHNV and YYDKDF (reference sequence). This CDR3 reads CATSRDRGANREQFF. In DNA, the CDR3 is TGTGCCACCAGCAGAGACCGGGGGGCGAACCGTGAGCAGTTCTTC. Full variable domain (outside the CDR3, taken from reference TRBV15 and TRBJ2-1): DAMVIQNPRYQVTQFGKPVTLSCSQTLNHNVMYWYQQKSSQAPKLLFHYYDKDFNNEADTPDNFQSRRPNTSFCFLDIRSPGLGDTAMYLCATSRDRGANREQFFGPGTRLTVL.

Details on this clone: At the DNA level, this CDR3 is encoded by other sequences in the same sample as well. CDR3 amino acids: CASSRDRDRDTQYF. In nucleotides, the CDR3 is TGTGCCAGCAGCCGGGACAGGGATCGAGATACGCAGTATTTT. V is TRBV6-5 and J is TRBJ2-3; 9 bases are a match to TRBD1. J lost 5 bases, V lost 6 bases, and 6 bases had no gene match. Germline V gene sequence: CDR1 MNHEY, CDR2 SVGAGI. This CDR3 comprises 14 residues.

The chain combines TRBV30 with TRBJ1-1; D gene ambiguous. The CDR3 runs 13 residues. Trimming removed 5 bases from V and 4 bases from J, with 14 bases in between. The germline V gene encodes CDR1 GTSNPN and CDR2 SVGIG (reference sequence). CDR3 sequence: CAWAEWRGTEAFF. The CDR3 nucleotides are TGTGCCTGGGCCGAGTGGCGTGGCACTGAAGCTTTCTTT. The full variable domain, rest sourced from reference TRBV30 and TRBJ1-1, is SQTIHQWPATLVQPVGSPLSLECTVEGTSNPNLYWYRQAAGRGLQLLFYSVGIGQISSEVPQNLSASRPQDRQFILSSKKLLLSDSGFYLCAWAEWRGTEAFFGQGTRLTVV.

This clone was observed a handful of times. The genes are TRBV19 and TRBJ2-1, with D maybe TRBD1 (6 bases). Germline values: CDR1 LNHDA, CDR2 SQIVND (reference sequence). CDR3 size: 14 residues. With 5 bases removed from V and 3 bases from J, the gap between germline ends came to 11 bases. Written as DNA, the CDR3 is TGTGCCAGTAGTCCTATACAGGGCTACAATGAGCAGTTCTTC. Protein product: CASSPIQGYNEQFF.

The sample holds a few counts of this clone. This rearrangement joins TRBV7-6 to TRBJ2-1; TRBD1 aligns across 9 bases. V shed 1 base, J shed 4 bases, and the junction held 2 bases outside the gene matches. The germline V gene encodes CDR1 SGHVS and CDR2 FNYEAQ. CDR3 size: 15 residues. The CDR3 reads CASSLEGQGYNEQFF. The CDR3 DNA is TGTGCCAGCAGCTTAGAGGGACAGGGATACAATGAGCAGTTCTTC.

A few counts support this clone. This chain connects TRBV18 to TRBJ1-2, with TRBD1 identical over 10 bases. The CDR3 totals 14 residues. The V gene's germline CDR1 is KGHSH and CDR2 LQKENI. V was pared by 3 bases and J by 3 bases, with 1 base of the junction left unmatched. The CDR3 DNA reads TGTGCCAGCTCACCGGGACAGGGGCACTATGGCTACACCTTC. This translates into CASSPGQGHYGYTF.

This clone was detected a few times. The V and J genes are TRBV10-3 and TRBJ2-1; 10 nucleotides agree with TRBD2. CDR1 ENHRY and CDR2 SYGVKD come from the germline V gene. The V and J ends lost 0 bases and 5 bases, in that order; junction bases with no gene match: 4. This CDR3 is 16 amino acids long. The DNA for the CDR3 is TGTGCCATCAGTGAGTCGAGCGGGAGGGAGCACAATGAGCAGTTCTTC. It is translated as CAISESSGREHNEQFF.

The chain carries TRBV30 and TRBJ1-2, with D possibly TRBD1 on 6 matching bases. This CDR3 spans 14 amino acids. V was cut by 0 bases and J by 4 bases, with 12 bases left in between. Germline CDR1 is GTSNPN and CDR2 is SVGIG (reference sequence). CDR3 sequence (DNA): TGTGCCTGGAGTGTACGGCAGGGGTTCTATGGCTACACCTTC. Residues: CAWSVRQGFYGYTF.

This clone came up a few times. V and J are TRBV15 and TRBJ2-7, with 10 bases lining up with TRBD1. Germline CDR1 reads LNHNV; CDR2 reads YYDKDF (reference sequence). J was trimmed by 4 bases and V by 5 bases; bases with no gene match: 8. The CDR3 consists of 15 residues. The CDR3 here is CATSRTGTGVYEQYF. CDR3 DNA sequence: TGTGCCACCAGCCGGACCGGGACAGGGGTTTACGAGCAGTACTTC. Filled out from reference TRBV15 and TRBJ2-7, the complete variable domain reads DAMVIQNPRYQVTQFGKPVTLSCSQTLNHNVMYWYQQKSSQAPKLLFHYYDKDFNNEADTPDNFQSRRPNTSFCFLDIRSPGLGDTAMYLCATSRTGTGVYEQYFGPGTRLTVT.

In its sample, this clone was seen a few times. The chain is built from TRBV30 and TRBJ1-5; tentatively, D is TRBD1 (5 bases). Germline CDR1 and CDR2: GTSNPN and SVGIG (reference sequence). Trimming left V 2 bases short and J 0 bases short, with 17 bases between. This CDR3 comprises 17 residues. The chain's CDR3 is CAWSLNRQFNSNQPQHF. The CDR3 coding sequence is TGTGCCTGGAGTTTGAACCGACAGTTCAATAGCAATCAGCCCCAGCATTTT.

V is TRBV9 and J is TRBJ2-1, with D perhaps assigned TRBD1 or TRBD2 (5 bases each). V lost 3 bases and J lost 2, with 12 bases in between. Germline V gene lookup returns CDR1 SGDLS and CDR2 YYNGEE. This CDR3 is built from 15 residues. The CDR3 reads CASSGDGDTYNEQFF. The CDR3 DNA follows: TGTGCCAGCAGCGGGGACGGGGATACCTACAATGAGCAGTTCTTC. Using reference TRBV9 and TRBJ2-1 for the parts outside the CDR3, the full variable domain is DSGVTQTPKHLITATGQRVTLRCSPRSGDLSVYWYQQSLDQGLQFLIQYYNGEERAKGNILERFSAQQFPDLHSELNLSSLELGDSALYFCASSGDGDTYNEQFFGPGTRLTVL.

The chain combines TRBV9 with TRBJ2-1; D call uncertain. CDR1 and CDR2 (germline): SGDLS, YYNGEE. Trimming took 0 bases from V and 2 from J, leaving 9 bases between them. This CDR3 has 15 amino acids. This CDR3 is CASSVGAPAYNEQFF. The CDR3 DNA sequence: TGTGCCAGCAGCGTAGGGGCGCCGGCCTACAATGAGCAGTTCTTC.

The V gene is TRBV10-3, the J gene TRBJ2-2; unclear D gene. V was trimmed by 8 bases and J by 1 base, leaving 2 bases between them. Per the germline V gene, CDR1 is ENHRY and CDR2 is SYGVKD. The CDR3 covers 11 residues. The CDR3: CAIGNTGELFF. CDR3 coding DNA: TGTGCCATCGGGAACACCGGGGAGCTGTTTTTT.

The chain employs TRBV6-5 and TRBJ2-3; no reliable D call. CDR3 size: 15 residues. Germline V gene data show CDR1 as MNHEY and CDR2 as SVGAGI. Trimming removed 2 bases at V and 0 bases at J, with 9 bases between. CDR3: CASSYQGPSTDTQYF. The CDR3 bases are TGTGCCAGCAGTTACCAAGGGCCTAGCACAGATACGCAGTATTTT.

The chain couples TRBV30 to TRBJ1-2, with D tentatively TRBD1 (5 bases). Looked up from germline, CDR1 is GTSNPN and CDR2 is SVGIG (reference sequence). V lost 1 base, J lost 8 bases, and 17 bases lay in between. The CDR3 runs to 14 residues. The CDR3 spells CAWSDAGFFGGYTF. CDR3 bases: TGTGCCTGGAGTGATGCAGGGTTTTTTGGCGGCTACACCTTC.

This rearrangement joins TRBV6-5 to TRBJ2-5, with TRBD2 matching 8 bases. CDR3 length: 15 residues. Germline lookup yields CDR1 MNHEY and CDR2 SVGAGI. V was pared by 5 bases and J by 0 bases, with 5 bases of the junction left unmatched. The CDR3 DNA sequence: TGTGCCAGCAGTGCGCTGACTAGCGACCAAGAGACCCAGTACTTC. Encoded protein: CASSALTSDQETQYF.